The 3 T cell receptor beta chains below all came from one sample that was sequenced in a study of cytomegalovirus exposure and HLA in healthy donors (dated by TCRdb to about 2017). Library creation used the immunoSEQ multiplex PCR assay. The multiplex PCR relied on a mix of 60 forward primers for TCR Vbeta segments and 13 reverse primers for TCR Jbeta segments. Entries here come from immuneACCESS through TCRdb and include only in-frame sequences with V and J called. Some clones fail to appear in such tables; in the studies checked, an unresolved V gene covers under half of the shortfall, and the cause of the remainder is unknown. The sample table holds roughly 99,000 clones, of which about 74% were seen once. The ten largest clonotypes hold 1.8% of the sample. Material for sequencing was PBMCs. These receptors were obtained from a male donor in good health and CMV-seronegative.

The chain links TRBV6-4 to TRBJ1-1; TRBD1 is a possible D gene (6 bases). This CDR3 region has 13 residues. Per the germline V gene, CDR1 is MRHNA and CDR2 is SNTAGT. The V end lost 4 bases, the J end lost 5 bases, and 11 bases lay between the germline ends. The CDR3 here is CASSGQVGTEAFF. For the CDR3, the DNA is TGTGCCAGCAGTGGACAGGTGGGGACTGAAGCTTTCTTT.

CDR3 in amino acids: CASSLALGGTGELFF. The CDR3 nucleotides are TGCGCCAGCAGCTTGGCACTTGGGGGGACCGGGGAGCTGTTTTTT. The gene calls are TRBV5-1 and TRBJ2-2, with D possibly TRBD2 on 6 matching bases. Germline-derived CDR1 and CDR2 are SGHRS and YFSETQ. Trimming stripped 0 bases from V and 5 bases from J, with 11 bases between. The CDR3 extends over 15 amino acids.

The chain is built from TRBV5-1 and TRBJ1-4; tentatively, D is TRBD1 (5 bases). Trimming took off 2 bases at V and 1 base at J, with 9 bases between the two ends. The CDR3 runs 15 residues. Germline V CDR1 and CDR2: SGHRS, YFSETQ. In nucleotides, the CDR3 is TGCGCCAGCAGCTTCGGGGGGAGAACTAATGAAAAACTGTTTTTT. It codes for CASSFGGRTNEKLFF.